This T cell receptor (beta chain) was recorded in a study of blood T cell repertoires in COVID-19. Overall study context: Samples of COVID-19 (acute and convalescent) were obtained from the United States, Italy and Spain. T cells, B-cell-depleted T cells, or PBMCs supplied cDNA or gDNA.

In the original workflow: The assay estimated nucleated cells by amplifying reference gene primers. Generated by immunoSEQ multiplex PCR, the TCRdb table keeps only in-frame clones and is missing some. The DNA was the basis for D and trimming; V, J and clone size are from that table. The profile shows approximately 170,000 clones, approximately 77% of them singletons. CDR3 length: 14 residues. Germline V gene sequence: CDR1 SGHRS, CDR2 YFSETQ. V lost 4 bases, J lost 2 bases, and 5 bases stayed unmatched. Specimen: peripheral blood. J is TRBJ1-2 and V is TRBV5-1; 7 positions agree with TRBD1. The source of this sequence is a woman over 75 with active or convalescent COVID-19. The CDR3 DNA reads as TGCGCCAGCAGCCTACAGGGGCCGAACTATGGCTACACCTTC. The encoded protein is CASSLQGPNYGYTF.